Each of the 10 T cell receptor beta chains below was sequenced from the same sample in a study of CD8 T cells in ankylosing spondylitis. TCRdb processed the 5' RACE reads anew with MiXCR; each CDR3 protein has one entry. The sample shows 210,000 or so distinct CDR3 sequences, 8.2% of them seen only once. Sequencing used blood, either unsorted or a sorted T cell fraction (not recorded which). The source of these receptors is a female donor with ankylosing spondylitis or in good health (not recorded which).

The chain couples TRBV6-2 or TRBV6-3 to TRBJ2-7, with D tentatively TRBD2 (5 bases). The V gene lost 8 bases and the J gene lost 9 bases, with 17 bases spanning the gap. Germline V gene sequence: CDR1 MNHEY, CDR2 SVGEGT. The CDR3 length is 12 residues. The CDR3 loop reads CASAQSGNRQYF. The CDR3 nucleotides read TGTGCCAGCGCTCAATCGGGGAACCGGCAGTACTTC.

This clonotype was seen repeatedly, ten times or more. J is TRBJ2-1 and V is TRBV20-1, with TRBD2 matching 13 bases. There are 14 residues in the CDR3. V dropped 6 bases and J dropped 7; count of bases not matched to a gene: 6. Germline V gene sequence: CDR1 DFQATT, CDR2 SNEGSKA (reference sequence). The CDR3 DNA reads as TGCAGTGCCCAAATACTAGCGGGAGGGAATGAGCAGTTCTTC. It encodes CSAQILAGGNEQFF.

This clonotype came up once. A much larger clone lies one base from this, so it may be a read error. The V gene is TRBV19, the J gene TRBJ2-1; 7 bases match TRBD2. From germline, CDR1 is LNHDA and CDR2 SQIVND (reference sequence). This CDR3 is 14 amino acids long. The CDR3 sequence: CASSEVAGLNGQFF. CDR3 nucleotide sequence: TGTGCCAGTAGTGAGGTAGCGGGCCTCAATGGGCAGTTCTTC.

At least ten counts were recorded for this clonotype. The chain combines TRBV29-1 with TRBJ2-7, with D possibly matching TRBD1 (6 bases). Trimming stripped 4 bases from V and 4 bases from J, with 17 bases between. The CDR3 length is 14 residues. Germline CDR1 and CDR2: SQVTM and ANQGSEA. The CDR3 is CSVVGSGVVYEQYF. As DNA, the CDR3 is TGCAGCGTTGTGGGGTCAGGGGTTGTGTACGAGCAGTACTTC.

The table lists this clonotype with many counts. This chain joins TRBV20-1 and TRBJ2-5, with D uncertain. Trimming left V 1 base short and J 3 bases short, with 9 bases between. Germline CDR1 and CDR2: DFQATT and SNEGSKA (reference sequence). This CDR3 is built from 13 residues. As DNA, the CDR3 is TGCAGTGCTAGAGCGTGGGATGAAGAGACCCAGTACTTC. It is translated as CSARAWDEETQYF.

Many counts were recorded for this clonotype. The chain links TRBV20-1 to TRBJ2-7, with 7 bases lining up with TRBD1. Germline V gene lookup returns CDR1 DFQATT and CDR2 SNEGSKA (reference sequence). CDR3 length: 13 residues. The J segment lost 3 bases and the V segment lost 6 bases, leaving 8 bases of the junction unmatched. The CDR3 spells CSAPEPGGYEQYF. The CDR3, as DNA: TGCAGTGCCCCAGAACCAGGGGGCTACGAGCAGTACTTC.

The rearrangement links TRBV7-9 to TRBJ1-2; D call uncertain. V lost 3 bases and J lost 5, with 7 bases in between. The CDR3 has 12 residues. Germline lookup yields CDR1 SEHNR and CDR2 FQNEAQ (reference sequence). The CDR3 DNA reads TGTGCCAGCAGCTTCGGGTCGTATGGCTACACCTTC. It yields the protein CASSFGSYGYTF.

There are many counts of this clonotype. The genes are TRBV6-5 and TRBJ2-7, with TRBD2 matching over 11 bases. The CDR3 spans 16 residues. Per the germline V gene, CDR1 is MNHEY and CDR2 is SVGAGI. After removal of 2 bases from V and 1 base from J, the junction contained 4 bases not matched to a gene. CDR3 sequence: CASSYLGTSGSYEQYF. CDR3 nucleotides: TGTGCCAGCAGTTACCTGGGGACTAGCGGTTCCTACGAGCAGTACTTC.

The chain employs TRBV6-1 and TRBJ2-7; D possibly corresponds to TRBD2 (5 bases). CDR3 length: 14 residues. V was cut by 2 bases and J by 4 bases, with 12 bases left in between. The V gene's germline CDR1 is MNHNS and CDR2 SASEGT. This CDR3 reads CASSEFSRAYEQYF. Here the CDR3 DNA reads TGTGCCAGCAGTGAATTCTCGAGGGCGTACGAGCAGTACTTC.

In its sample, this clonotype was seen many times. The genes are TRBV7-7 and TRBJ2-5; 10 bases are a match to TRBD2. CDR1 and CDR2 from the germline V gene are SSHAT and FNYEAQ (reference sequence). V lost 2 bases and J lost 5; bases outside the gene matches: 5. The CDR3 runs to 15 residues. CDR3 DNA sequence: TGTGCCAGCAGCTTACTAGCGGGAGAAACGGAGACCCAGTACTTC. It encodes CASSLLAGETETQYF. The full variable domain, with the rest looked up from reference TRBV7-7 and TRBJ2-5, is GAGVSQSPRYKVTKRGQDVTLRCDPISSHATLYWYQQALGQGPEFLTYFNYEAQPDKSGLPSDRFSAERPEGSISTLTIQRTEQRDSAMYRCASSLLAGETETQYFGPGTRLLVL.